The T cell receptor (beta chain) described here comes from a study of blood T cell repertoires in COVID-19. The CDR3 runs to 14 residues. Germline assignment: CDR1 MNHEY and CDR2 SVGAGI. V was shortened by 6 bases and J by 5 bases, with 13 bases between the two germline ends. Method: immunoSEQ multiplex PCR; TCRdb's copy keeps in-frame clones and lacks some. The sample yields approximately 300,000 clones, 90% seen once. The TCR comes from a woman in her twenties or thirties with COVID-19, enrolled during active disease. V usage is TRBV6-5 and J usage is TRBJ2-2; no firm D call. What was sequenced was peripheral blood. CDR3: CASSARGETGELFF. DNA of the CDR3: TGTGCCAGCAGCGCCCGCGGAGAGACCGGGGAGCTGTTTTTT.